This TCR beta chain came from a study of technical replicates of blood from a few donors. Measured with immunoSEQ multiplex PCR; TCRdb has only the in-frame clones, and not every one. The sample has tens of thousands of clones, about 96% seen once; the top ten hold approximately 0.3%. The specimen sequenced was T cells isolated from PBMCs. The receptor was derived from a human donor in good health.

The CDR3 loop reads CASSAILSAAVTRQHF. In DNA, the CDR3 is TGTGCCAGCAGTGCTATTTTGTCGGCGGCCGTGACGCGCCAGCATTTT. The rearrangement links TRBV6-1 to TRBJ1-5, with D hard to call. The V gene's germline CDR1 is MNHNS and CDR2 SASEGT. The CDR3 has 16 residues. The germline V and J ends were trimmed by 4 bases and 12 bases, with 25 bases remaining between them.